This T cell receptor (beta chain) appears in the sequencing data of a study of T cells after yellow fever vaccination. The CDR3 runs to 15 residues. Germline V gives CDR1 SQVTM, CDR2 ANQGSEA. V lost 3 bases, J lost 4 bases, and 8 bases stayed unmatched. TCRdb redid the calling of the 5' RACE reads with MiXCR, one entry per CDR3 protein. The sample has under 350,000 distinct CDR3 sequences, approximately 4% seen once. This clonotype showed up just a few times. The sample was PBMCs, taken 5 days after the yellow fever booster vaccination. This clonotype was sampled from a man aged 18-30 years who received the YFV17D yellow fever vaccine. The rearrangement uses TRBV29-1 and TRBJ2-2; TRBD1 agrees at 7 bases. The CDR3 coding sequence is TGCAGCGTTGAGATACTGGACAGGTCCACCGGGGAGCTGTTTTTT. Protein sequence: CSVEILDRSTGELFF.